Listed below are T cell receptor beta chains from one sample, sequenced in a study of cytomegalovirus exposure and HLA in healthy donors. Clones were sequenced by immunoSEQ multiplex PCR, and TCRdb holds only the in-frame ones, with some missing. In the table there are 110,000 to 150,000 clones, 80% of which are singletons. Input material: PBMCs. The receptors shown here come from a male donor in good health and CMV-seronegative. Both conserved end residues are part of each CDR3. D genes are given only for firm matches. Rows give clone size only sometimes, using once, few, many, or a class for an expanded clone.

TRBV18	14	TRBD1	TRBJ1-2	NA	CASSPRQGDYGYTF	TGTGCCAGCTCACCACGACAGGGGGACTATGGCTACACCTTC
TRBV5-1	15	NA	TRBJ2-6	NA	CASRQLDSGANVLTF	TGCGCCAGCAGGCAGCTAGACTCTGGGGCCAACGTCCTGACTTTC
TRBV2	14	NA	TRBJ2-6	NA	CASSAESGANVLTF	TGTGCCAGCAGTGCGGAGTCTGGGGCCAACGTCCTGACTTTC
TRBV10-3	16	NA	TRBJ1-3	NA	CAISDPGGAFGNTIYF	TGTGCCATCAGTGACCCCGGGGGGGCATTTGGAAACACCATATATTTT
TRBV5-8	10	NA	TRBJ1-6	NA	CASSLVSLHF	TGTGCCAGCAGCTTGGTATCCCTCCACTTT
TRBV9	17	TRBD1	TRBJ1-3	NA	CASSVTGQGVSGNTIYF	TGTGCCAGCAGCGTAACGGGACAGGGTGTCTCTGGAAACACCATATATTTT
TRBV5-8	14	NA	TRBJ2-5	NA	CASSLGGYQETQYF	TGTGCCAGCAGCTTGGGCGGCTACCAAGAGACCCAGTACTTC
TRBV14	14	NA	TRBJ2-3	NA	CASSPFSQGDTQYF	TGTGCCAGCAGCCCCTTTTCACAGGGCGATACGCAGTATTTT
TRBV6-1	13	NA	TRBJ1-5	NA	CASRNLDGQPRHF	TGTGCCAGCAGAAATTTGGATGGGCAGCCCCGGCATTTT
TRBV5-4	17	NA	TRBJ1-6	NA	CASSRKQGGSYNSPLHF	TGTGCCAGCAGTCGGAAACAGGGCGGGTCCTATAATTCACCCCTCCACTTT
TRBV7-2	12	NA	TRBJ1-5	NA	CASSTGNQPQHF	TGTGCCAGCTCAACGGGCAATCAGCCCCAGCATTTT
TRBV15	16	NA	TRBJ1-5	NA	CATSRGGGPGGQPQHF	TGTGCCACCAGCAGAGGAGGGGGACCTGGAGGTCAGCCCCAGCATTTT
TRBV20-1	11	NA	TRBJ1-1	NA	CRLDGSTEAFF	TGCAGGCTAGACGGGTCCACTGAAGCTTTCTTT
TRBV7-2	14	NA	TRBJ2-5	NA	CASSFDREAKTQYF	TGTGCCAGCAGCTTCGACAGGGAGGCGAAGACCCAGTACTTC
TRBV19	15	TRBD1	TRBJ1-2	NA	CASSTRGTANYGYTF	TGTGCCAGTAGTACTCGCGGGACAGCGAACTATGGCTACACCTTC
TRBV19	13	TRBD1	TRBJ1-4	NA	CASTGQGEEKLFF	TGTGCCAGTACCGGACAGGGCGAGGAAAAACTGTTTTTT
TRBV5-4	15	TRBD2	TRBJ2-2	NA	CASSLGGGLTGELFF	TGTGCCAGCAGCCTCGGGGGGGGCCTCACCGGGGAGCTGTTTTTT
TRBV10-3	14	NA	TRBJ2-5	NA	CAISESQPQETQYF	TGTGCCATCAGTGAGTCACAGCCTCAAGAGACCCAGTACTTC
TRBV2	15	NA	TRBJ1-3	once	CASRLVGQLGNTIYF	TGTGCCAGCAGATTGGTTGGGCAGCTTGGAAACACCATATATTTT
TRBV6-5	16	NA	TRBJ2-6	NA	CASSYDRDSGANVLTF	TGTGCCAGCAGTTACGACCGGGACTCTGGGGCCAACGTCCTGACTTTC
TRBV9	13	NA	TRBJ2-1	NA	CASSVGDIGEQFF	TGTGCCAGCAGCGTCGGGGATATCGGCGAGCAGTTCTTC
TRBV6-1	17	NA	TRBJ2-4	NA	CASSESNWASIQNIQYF	TGTGCCAGCAGTGAAAGTAATTGGGCAAGCATTCAAAACATTCAGTACTTC
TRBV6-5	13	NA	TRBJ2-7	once	CASRVTDSYEQYF	TGTGCCAGCAGGGTGACAGATTCCTACGAGCAGTACTTC
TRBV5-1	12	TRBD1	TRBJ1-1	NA	CASSLTGAEAFF	TGCGCCAGCAGCCTAACAGGGGCTGAAGCTTTCTTT
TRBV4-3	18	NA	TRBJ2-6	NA	CASSQDSNPGSGANVLTF	TGCGCCAGCAGCCAAGACTCCAATCCAGGGTCCGGGGCCAACGTCCTGACTTTC
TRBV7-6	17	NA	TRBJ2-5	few	CASSLEGGMLLGATQYF	TGTGCCAGCAGCTTAGAGGGAGGGATGTTACTGGGGGCGACCCAGTACTTC
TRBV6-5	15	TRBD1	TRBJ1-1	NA	CASKEGARAGTEAFF	TGTGCCAGCAAAGAGGGGGCCCGGGCGGGCACTGAAGCTTTCTTT
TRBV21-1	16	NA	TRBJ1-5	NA	CASSKGTGGGKSPQHF	TGTGCCAGCAGCAAAGGGACTGGGGGGGGAAAAAGTCCCCAGCATTTT
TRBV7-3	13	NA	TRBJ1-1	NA	CASSQGRGTEAFF	TGTGCCAGCAGTCAGGGCCGTGGAACTGAAGCTTTCTTT
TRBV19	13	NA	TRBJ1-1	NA	CASSVFLNTEAFF	TGTGCCAGTAGTGTCTTTTTGAACACTGAAGCTTTCTTT
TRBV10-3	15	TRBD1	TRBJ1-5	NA	CAISEGQGGNQPQHF	TGTGCCATCAGTGAGGGACAGGGAGGCAATCAGCCCCAGCATTTT
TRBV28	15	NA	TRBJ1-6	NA	CASSPGLRGNSPLHF	TGTGCCAGCAGTCCGGGCCTCCGGGGTAATTCACCCCTCCACTTT
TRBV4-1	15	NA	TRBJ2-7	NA	CASSQERTKTYEQYF	TGCGCCAGCAGCCAAGAGAGGACTAAAACCTACGAGCAGTACTTC
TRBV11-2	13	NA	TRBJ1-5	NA	CASSQYSNQPQHF	TGTGCCAGCAGCCAGTATAGCAATCAGCCCCAGCATTTT
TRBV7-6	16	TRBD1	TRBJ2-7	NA	CASSPRPGQGVDEQYF	TGTGCCAGCAGCCCGCGTCCGGGACAGGGGGTGGACGAGCAGTACTTC
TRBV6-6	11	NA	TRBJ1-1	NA	CASSYSAEAFF	TGTGCCAGCAGTTATTCAGCTGAAGCTTTCTTT
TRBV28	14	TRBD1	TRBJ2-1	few	CASSSTGGYNEQFF	TGTGCCAGCAGTTCGACAGGGGGATACAATGAGCAGTTCTTC
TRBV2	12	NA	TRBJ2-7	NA	CASTRGTVEQYF	TGTGCCAGCACCAGGGGGACTGTCGAGCAGTACTTC
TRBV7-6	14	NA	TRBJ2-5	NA	CASSPRSVSETQYF	TGTGCCAGCAGCCCCAGGTCGGTGTCGGAGACCCAGTACTTC
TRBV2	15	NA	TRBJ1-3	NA	CASSDGGLAGNTIYF	TGTGCCAGCAGTGACGGGGGGCTGGCTGGAAACACCATATATTTT
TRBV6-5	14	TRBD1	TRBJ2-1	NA	CALARQGAYNEQFF	TGTGCCTTGGCAAGACAGGGGGCCTACAATGAGCAGTTCTTC
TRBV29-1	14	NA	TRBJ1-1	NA	CSGRQELMNTEAFF	TGCAGCGGAAGACAGGAACTCATGAACACTGAAGCTTTCTTT
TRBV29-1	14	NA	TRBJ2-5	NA	CSVRGAPQQGTQYF	TGCAGCGTTCGCGGGGCCCCTCAACAAGGGACCCAGTACTTC
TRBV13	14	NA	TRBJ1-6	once	CASRTTGLNSPLHF	TGTGCCAGCAGAACGACAGGATTGAATTCACCCCTCCACTTT
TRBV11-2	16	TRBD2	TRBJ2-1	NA	CASSRGAGGLYNEQFF	TGTGCCAGCAGCCGGGGGGCGGGGGGGCTGTACAATGAGCAGTTCTTC
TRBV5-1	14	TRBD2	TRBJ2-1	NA	CASSPDGGGNEQFF	TGCGCCAGCAGCCCGGACGGGGGGGGGAATGAGCAGTTCTTC
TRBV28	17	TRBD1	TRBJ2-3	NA	CASSALPGQIPTDTQYF	TGTGCCAGCAGTGCCCTCCCGGGACAGATACCCACAGATACGCAGTATTTT
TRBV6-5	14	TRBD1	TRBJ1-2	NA	CASSFGQGKGGYTF	TGTGCCAGCAGTTTCGGACAGGGGAAAGGAGGCTACACCTTC
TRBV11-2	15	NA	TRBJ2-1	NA	CASSLDAFSRNEQFF	TGTGCCAGCAGCTTAGATGCGTTCTCTAGGAATGAGCAGTTCTTC
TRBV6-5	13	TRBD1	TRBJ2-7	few	CASSYARGLEQYF	TGTGCCAGCAGTTACGCGAGGGGGCTTGAGCAGTACTTC
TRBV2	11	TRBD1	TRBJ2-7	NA	CASDRVYEQYF	TGTGCCAGCGACAGGGTATACGAGCAGTACTTC
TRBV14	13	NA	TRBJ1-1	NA	CASSQQGNTEAFF	TGTGCCAGCAGCCAGCAGGGGAACACTGAAGCTTTCTTT
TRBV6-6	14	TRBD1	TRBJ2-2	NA	CASSYSRTGGELFF	TGTGCCAGCAGTTACTCTAGGACAGGCGGGGAGCTGTTTTTT